This T cell receptor (beta chain) appears in the sequencing data of a study of Ad26.COV2.S vaccination and SARS-CoV-2 variants. Notes on this clone: Its matching antigen is unknown.

V was shortened by 2 bases and J by 0 bases, with 17 bases between the two germline ends. This CDR3 is 17 amino acids long. Germline lookup yields CDR1 SGHTS and CDR2 YDEGEE. Produced via immunoSEQ multiplex PCR; TCRdb's table is partial and in-frame only. Of 300,000 to 400,000 clones listed, 92% are singletons. Study-wide points: TCR breadth and depth estimates may have understated total T cell responses. Vaccine recipients and placebo recipients showed similar non-spike TCR breadth. Reports say spike-specific CD8+ and CD4+ T cell responses covered substantial breadth after vaccination.

The TCR was taken from a human donor who had recovered from COVID-19. The chain has TRBV5-8 and TRBJ1-2; D gene ambiguous. Sequencing was performed on peripheral blood, taken after recovery from COVID-19. The DNA of the CDR3 is TGTGCCAGCAGCTTACCCCCTGGGGATACAACTAACTATGGCTACACCTTC. Protein sequence: CASSLPPGDTTNYGYTF.